This T cell receptor beta chain was sequenced for a study of CD8 T cells in ankylosing spondylitis. Quantitative molecular-barcoded 5'-RACE generated the TCR beta libraries. Via MiXCR, TCRdb re-called the 5' RACE reads, giving one row per CDR3 protein. The table records about 310,000 distinct CDR3 sequences, around 20% of them present only once. Trimming left V 5 bases short and J 0 bases short, with 19 bases between. The germline V gene has CDR1 SGHTA and CDR2 FQGTGA. This CDR3 is 17 amino acids long. This receptor was obtained from a female donor with ankylosing spondylitis or in good health (not recorded which). The specimen was blood, either unsorted or a sorted T cell fraction (not recorded which). J is TRBJ1-1 and V is TRBV7-3, with no clear D. CDR3 sequence reads: CASSRYPGEALNTEAFF. The CDR3 DNA follows: TGTGCCAGCAGCCGATACCCCGGGGAGGCCTTGAACACTGAAGCTTTCTTT.